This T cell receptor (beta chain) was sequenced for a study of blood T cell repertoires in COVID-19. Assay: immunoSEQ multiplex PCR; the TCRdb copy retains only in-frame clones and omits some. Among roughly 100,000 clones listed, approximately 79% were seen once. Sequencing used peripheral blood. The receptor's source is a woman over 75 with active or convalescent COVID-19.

DNA of the CDR3: TGCGCCAGCAGCCAAGAAGTCAGGCTAAACACTGAAGCTTTCTTT. Translation: CASSQEVRLNTEAFF. J is TRBJ1-1 and V is TRBV4-1, with D unclear. This CDR3 contains 15 residues. Germline V lookup: CDR1 MGHRA, CDR2 YSYEKL. Trimming left V 0 bases short and J 2 bases short, with 10 bases between.